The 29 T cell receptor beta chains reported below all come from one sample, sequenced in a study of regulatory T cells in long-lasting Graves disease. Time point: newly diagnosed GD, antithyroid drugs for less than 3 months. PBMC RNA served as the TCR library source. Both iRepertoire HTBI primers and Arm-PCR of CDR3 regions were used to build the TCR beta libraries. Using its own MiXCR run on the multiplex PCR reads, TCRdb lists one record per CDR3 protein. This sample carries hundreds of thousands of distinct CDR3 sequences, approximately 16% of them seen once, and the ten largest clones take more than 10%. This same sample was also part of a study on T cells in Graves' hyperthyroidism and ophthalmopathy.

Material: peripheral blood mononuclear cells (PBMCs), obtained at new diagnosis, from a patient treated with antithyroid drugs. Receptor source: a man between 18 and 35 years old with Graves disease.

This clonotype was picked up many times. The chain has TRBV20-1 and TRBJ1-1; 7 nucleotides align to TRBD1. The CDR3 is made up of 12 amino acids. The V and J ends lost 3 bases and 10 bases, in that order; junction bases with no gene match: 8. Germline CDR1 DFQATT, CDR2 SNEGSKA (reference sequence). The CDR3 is CSASVTGKGAFF. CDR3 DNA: TGCAGTGCTAGCGTGACAGGGAAGGGAGCTTTCTTT.

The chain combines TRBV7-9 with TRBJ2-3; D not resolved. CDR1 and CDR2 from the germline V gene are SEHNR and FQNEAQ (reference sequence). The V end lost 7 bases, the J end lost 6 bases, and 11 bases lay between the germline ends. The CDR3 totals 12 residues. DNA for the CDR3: TGTGCCAGCACCTACGTCGGGGATACGCAGTATTTT. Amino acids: CASTYVGDTQYF.

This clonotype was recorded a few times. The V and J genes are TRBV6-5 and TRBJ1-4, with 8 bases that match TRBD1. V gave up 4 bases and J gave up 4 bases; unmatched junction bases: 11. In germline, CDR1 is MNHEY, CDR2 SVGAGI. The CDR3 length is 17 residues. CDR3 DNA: TGTGCCAGCAGTTCCGCCCGACAGGGGTGGGATAATGAAAAACTGTTTTTT. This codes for CASSSARQGWDNEKLFF.

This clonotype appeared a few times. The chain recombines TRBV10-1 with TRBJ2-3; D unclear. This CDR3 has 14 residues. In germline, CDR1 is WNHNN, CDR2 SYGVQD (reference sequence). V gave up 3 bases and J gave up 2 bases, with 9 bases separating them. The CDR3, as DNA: TGCGCCAGCAGTGAATACTCGAACACAGATACGCAGTATTTT. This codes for CASSEYSNTDTQYF.

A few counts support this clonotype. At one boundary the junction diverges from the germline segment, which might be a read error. CDR3: CASRDTGIPKSIQYF. Here the CDR3 DNA reads TGTGCCAGCAGAGATACAGGGATACCCAAAAGCATTCAGTACTTC. V usage is TRBV11-2 and J usage is TRBJ2-4; perhaps TRBD1 as D (6 bases). Germline V CDR1 and CDR2: SGHAT, FQNNGV. The CDR3 is 15 residues long. The variable domain in full, with the rest retrieved from reference TRBV11-2 and TRBJ2-4, is EAGVAQSPRYKIIEKRQSVAFWCNPISGHATLYWYQQILGQGPKLLIQFQNNGVVDDSQLPKDRFSAERLKGVDSTLKIQPAKLEDSAVYLCASRDTGIPKSIQYFGAGTRLSVL.

CDR3 sequence reads: CASRGGTHSGANVLTF. CDR3 bases: TGTGCCAGTAGAGGGGGGACCCACTCTGGGGCCAACGTCCTGACTTTC. The chain is built from TRBV19 and TRBJ2-6; D could derive from TRBD1 or TRBD2 (6 bases each). Trimming removed 6 bases at V and 0 bases at J, with 12 bases between. The CDR3 length is 16 residues. Germline V gene sequence: CDR1 LNHDA, CDR2 SQIVND (reference sequence).

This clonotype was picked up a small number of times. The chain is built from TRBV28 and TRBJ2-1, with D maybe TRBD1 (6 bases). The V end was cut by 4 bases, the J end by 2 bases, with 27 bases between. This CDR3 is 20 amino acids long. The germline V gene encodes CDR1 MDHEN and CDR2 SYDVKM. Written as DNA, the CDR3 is TGTGCCAGCAGTTCCGGGGCAGGGGACCTCTTTACGGACCCCTACAATGAGCAGTTCTTC. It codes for CASSSGAGDLFTDPYNEQFF. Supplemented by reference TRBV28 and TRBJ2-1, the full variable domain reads DVKVTQSSRYLVKRTGEKVFLECVQDMDHENMFWYRQDPGLGLRLIYFSYDVKMKEKGDIPEGYSVSREKKERFSLILESASTNQTSMYLCASSSGAGDLFTDPYNEQFFGPGTRLTVL.

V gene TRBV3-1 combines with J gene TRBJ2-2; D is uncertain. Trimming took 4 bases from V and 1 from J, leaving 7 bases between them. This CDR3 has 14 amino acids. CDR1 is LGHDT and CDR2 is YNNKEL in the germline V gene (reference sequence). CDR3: CASSRVGNTGELFF. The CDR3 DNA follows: TGTGCCAGCAGCCGGGTCGGGAACACCGGGGAGCTGTTTTTT.

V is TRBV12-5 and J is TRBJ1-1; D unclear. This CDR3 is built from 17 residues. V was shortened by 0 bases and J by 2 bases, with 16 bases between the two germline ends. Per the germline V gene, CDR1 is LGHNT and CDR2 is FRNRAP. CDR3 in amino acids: CASGLVSSSAVNTEAFF. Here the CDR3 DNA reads TGTGCTAGTGGTTTGGTATCCTCCTCCGCGGTAAACACTGAAGCTTTCTTT.

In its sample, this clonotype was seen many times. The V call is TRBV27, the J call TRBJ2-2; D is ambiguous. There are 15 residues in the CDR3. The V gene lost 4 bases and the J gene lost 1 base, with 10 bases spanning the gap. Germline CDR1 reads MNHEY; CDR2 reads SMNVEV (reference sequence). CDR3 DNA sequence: TGTGCCAGCAGTTGGATAAGAGAGAACACCGGGGAGCTGTTTTTT. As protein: CASSWIRENTGELFF.

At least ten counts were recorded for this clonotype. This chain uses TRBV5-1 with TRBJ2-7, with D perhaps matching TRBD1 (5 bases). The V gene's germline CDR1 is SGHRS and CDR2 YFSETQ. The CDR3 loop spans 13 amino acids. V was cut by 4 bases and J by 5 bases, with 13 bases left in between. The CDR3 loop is CASSLRQPHEQYF. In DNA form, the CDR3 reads TGCGCCAGCAGCCTGCGACAGCCCCACGAGCAGTACTTC.

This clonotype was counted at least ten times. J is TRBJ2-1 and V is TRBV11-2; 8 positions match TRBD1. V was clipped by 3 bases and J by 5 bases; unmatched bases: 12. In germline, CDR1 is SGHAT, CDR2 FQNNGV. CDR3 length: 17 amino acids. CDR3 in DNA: TGTGCCAGCAGCTTGTACGCGGGGACAGGCCCCCACAATGAGCAGTTCTTC. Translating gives CASSLYAGTGPHNEQFF.

As DNA, the CDR3 is TGCAGCGCCAAGGGACTAGCGGAACACTCCTACAATGAGCAGTTCTTC. The encoded protein is CSAKGLAEHSYNEQFF. V usage is TRBV29-1 and J usage is TRBJ2-1; 11 positions match TRBD2. Germline lookup yields CDR1 SQVTM and CDR2 ANQGSEA. Unmatched junction bases numbered 8, after V lost 7 bases and J lost 0 bases. The CDR3 is 16 residues long.

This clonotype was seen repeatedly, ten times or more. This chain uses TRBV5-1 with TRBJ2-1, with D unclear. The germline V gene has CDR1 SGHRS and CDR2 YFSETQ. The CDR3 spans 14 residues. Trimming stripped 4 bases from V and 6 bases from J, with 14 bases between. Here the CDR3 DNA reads TGCGCCAGCAGCCACCCCCCCCCGAGCAATGAGCAGTTCTTC. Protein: CASSHPPPSNEQFF.

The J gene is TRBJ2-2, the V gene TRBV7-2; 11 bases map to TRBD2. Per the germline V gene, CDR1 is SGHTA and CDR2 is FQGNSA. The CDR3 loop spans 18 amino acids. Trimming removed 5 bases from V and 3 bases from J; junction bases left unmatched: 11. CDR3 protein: CASSHRLAGLSDTGELFF. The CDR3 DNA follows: TGTGCCAGCAGCCATCGACTAGCGGGATTGAGCGACACCGGGGAGCTGTTTTTT. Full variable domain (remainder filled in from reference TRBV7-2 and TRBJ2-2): GAGVSQSPSNKVTEKGKDVELRCDPISGHTALYWYRQSLGQGLEFLIYFQGNSAPDKSGLPSDRFSAERTGGSVSTLTIQRTQQEDSAVYLCASSHRLAGLSDTGELFFGEGSRLTVL.

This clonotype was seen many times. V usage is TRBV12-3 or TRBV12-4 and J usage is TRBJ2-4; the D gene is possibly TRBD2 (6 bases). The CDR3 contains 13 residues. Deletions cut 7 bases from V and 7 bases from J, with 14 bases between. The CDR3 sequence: CASTPWGGNIQYF. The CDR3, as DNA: TGTGCCAGCACCCCCTGGGGAGGTAACATTCAGTACTTC.

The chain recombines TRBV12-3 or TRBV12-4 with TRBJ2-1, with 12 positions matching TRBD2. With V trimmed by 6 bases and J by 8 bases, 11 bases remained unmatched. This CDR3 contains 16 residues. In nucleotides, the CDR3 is TGTGCCAGCAGCCAAGAGAGACTAGCGGGAGAACATGAGCAGTTCTTC. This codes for CASSQERLAGEHEQFF.

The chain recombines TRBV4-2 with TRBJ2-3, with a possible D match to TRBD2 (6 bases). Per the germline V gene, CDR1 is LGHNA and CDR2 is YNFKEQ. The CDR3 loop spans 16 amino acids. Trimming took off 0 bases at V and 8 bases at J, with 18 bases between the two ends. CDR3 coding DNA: TGTGCCAGCAGCCAAGATGCCCTAGCCGTCGGGGGTACGCAGTATTTT. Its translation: CASSQDALAVGGTQYF.

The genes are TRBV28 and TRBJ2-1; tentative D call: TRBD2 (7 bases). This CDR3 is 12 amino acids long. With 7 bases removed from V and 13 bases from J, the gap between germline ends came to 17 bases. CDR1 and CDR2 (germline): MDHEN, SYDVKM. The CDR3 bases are TGTGCCAGCACGGGGGGCGGGAAGAGTCAGTTCTTC. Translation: CASTGGGKSQFF.

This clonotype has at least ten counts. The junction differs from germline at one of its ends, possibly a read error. CDR3 loop: CASAGTSGINHEQFF. The CDR3 DNA reads as TGCGCCAGCGCCGGGACTAGCGGGATCAACCATGAACAGTTCTTC. V usage is TRBV10-2 and J usage is TRBJ2-1; TRBD2 matches 13 bases. The germline gives CDR1 WSHSY, CDR2 SAAADI. The CDR3 spans 15 residues.

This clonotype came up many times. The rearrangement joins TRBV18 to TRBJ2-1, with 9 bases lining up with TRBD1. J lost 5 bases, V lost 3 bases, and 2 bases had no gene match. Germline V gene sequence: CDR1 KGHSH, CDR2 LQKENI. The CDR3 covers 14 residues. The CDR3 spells CASSPRQGDNEQFF. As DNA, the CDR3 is TGTGCCAGCTCACCGCGACAGGGGGACAATGAGCAGTTCTTC.

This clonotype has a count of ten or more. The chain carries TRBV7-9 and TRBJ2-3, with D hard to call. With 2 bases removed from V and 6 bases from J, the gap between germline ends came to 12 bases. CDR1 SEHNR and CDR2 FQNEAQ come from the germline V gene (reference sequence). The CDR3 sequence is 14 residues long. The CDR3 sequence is CASSLSLSEDTQYF. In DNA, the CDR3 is TGTGCCAGCAGCTTAAGTCTGTCCGAGGATACGCAGTATTTT.

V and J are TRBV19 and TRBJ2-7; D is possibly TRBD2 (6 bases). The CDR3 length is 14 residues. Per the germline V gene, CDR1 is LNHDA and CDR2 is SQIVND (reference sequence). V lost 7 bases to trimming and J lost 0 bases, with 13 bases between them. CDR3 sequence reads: CASKSDGSSYEQYF. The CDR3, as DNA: TGTGCCAGTAAGTCGGACGGGAGCTCCTACGAGCAGTACTTC.

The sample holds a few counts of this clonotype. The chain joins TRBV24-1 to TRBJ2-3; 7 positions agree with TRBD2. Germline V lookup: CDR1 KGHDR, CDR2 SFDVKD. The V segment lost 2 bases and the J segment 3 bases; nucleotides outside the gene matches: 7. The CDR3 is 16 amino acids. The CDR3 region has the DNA TGTGCCACCAGTGATTCGGCGGGGGATGAGACAGATACGCAGTATTTT. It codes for CATSDSAGDETDTQYF.

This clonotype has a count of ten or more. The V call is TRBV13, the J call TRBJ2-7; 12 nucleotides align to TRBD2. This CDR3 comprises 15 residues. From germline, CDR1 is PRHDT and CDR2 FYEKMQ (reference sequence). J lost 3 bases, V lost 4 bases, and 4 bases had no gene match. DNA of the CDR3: TGTGCCAGCAGCTCGCAACTAGCGGGAGGCTACGAGCAGTACTTC. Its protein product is CASSSQLAGGYEQYF.

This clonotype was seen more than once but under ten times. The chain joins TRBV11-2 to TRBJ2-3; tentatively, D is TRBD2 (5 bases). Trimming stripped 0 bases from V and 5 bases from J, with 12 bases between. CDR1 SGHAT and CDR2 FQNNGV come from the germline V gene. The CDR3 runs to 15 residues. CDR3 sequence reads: CASSLDLRRGDTQYF. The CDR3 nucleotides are TGTGCCAGCAGCTTAGATCTACGCCGGGGAGATACGCAGTATTTT.

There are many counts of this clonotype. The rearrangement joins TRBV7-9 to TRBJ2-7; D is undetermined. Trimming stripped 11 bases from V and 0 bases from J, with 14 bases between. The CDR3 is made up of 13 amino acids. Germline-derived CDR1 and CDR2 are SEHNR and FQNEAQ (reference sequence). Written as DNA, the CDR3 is TGTGCCGGCTCTGGGCGATTCTCCTACGAGCAGTACTTC. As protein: CAGSGRFSYEQYF.

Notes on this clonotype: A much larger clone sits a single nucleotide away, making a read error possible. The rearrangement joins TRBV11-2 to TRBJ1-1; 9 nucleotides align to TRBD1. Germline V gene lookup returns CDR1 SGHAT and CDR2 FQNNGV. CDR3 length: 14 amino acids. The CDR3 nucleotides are TGTGCCCGCAGCTGGGACAGGGCCGGGACTGAAGCTTTCTTT. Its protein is CARSWDRAGTEAFF.

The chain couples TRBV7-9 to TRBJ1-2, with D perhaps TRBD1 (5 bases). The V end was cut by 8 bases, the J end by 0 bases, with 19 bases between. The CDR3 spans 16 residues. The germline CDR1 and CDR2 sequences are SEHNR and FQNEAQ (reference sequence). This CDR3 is CASPQEGMEANYGYTF. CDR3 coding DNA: TGTGCCAGCCCGCAGGAGGGGATGGAAGCTAACTATGGCTACACCTTC.